The rows below give T cell receptor beta chains drawn from one sample of a study of blood T cell repertoires in COVID-19. Repertoires were generated with immunoSEQ multiplex PCR, while TCRdb's copy carries only in-frame clones and drops some. This sample has about 380,000 clones, with around 91% found just once. Sequenced: peripheral blood. The receptors derive from a man aged 18 to 35 with active or convalescent COVID-19. Both conserved end residues are part of each CDR3. D genes are given only for firm matches. Expanded clones get a size class; other rows say once, few or many, or leave the size out.

j_call	d_call	clone_size	v_call	cdr3_nt	cdr3_aa
TRBJ2-2	NA	once	TRBV3-1/TRBV3-2	TGTGCCAGCAGCTCAGGGTCCGGGGAGCTGTTTTTT	CASSSGSGELFF
TRBJ1-2	TRBD1	NA	TRBV6-5	TGTGCCAGCAGCCAAACCGGGACAGGGACCTATGGCTACACCTTC	CASSQTGTGTYGYTF
TRBJ1-2	NA	NA	TRBV11-1	TGTGCCAGCAGCCCGGACAGCAACTATGGCTACACCTTC	CASSPDSNYGYTF
TRBJ1-5	NA	NA	TRBV9	TGTGCCAGCAGCGTATCCCTGAATCAGCCCCAGCATTTT	CASSVSLNQPQHF
TRBJ1-2	TRBD1	NA	TRBV7-2	TGTGCCAGCAGCTTAAGTAGCGGGACAGGGTCTGTCGGCTACACCTTC	CASSLSSGTGSVGYTF
TRBJ2-7	TRBD1	NA	TRBV27	TGTGCCAGCAGTCTAGGGGACAGGGGGCTTTACGAGCAGTACTTC	CASSLGDRGLYEQYF
TRBJ2-3	NA	NA	TRBV6-5	TGTGCCAGCAGTTACTCGGCGGGATGGATCACAGATACGCAGTATTTT	CASSYSAGWITDTQYF
TRBJ1-6	NA	NA	TRBV27	TGTGCCAGCGGGGGACACTATAATTCACCCCTCCACTTT	CASGGHYNSPLHF
TRBJ1-1	NA	NA	TRBV11-1	TGTGCCAGCAGCTTAGCGTTTGGGGGGGACACTGAAGCTTTCTTT	CASSLAFGGDTEAFF
TRBJ1-2	NA	NA	TRBV6-2/TRBV6-3	TGTGCCAGCAGTTACTACGGTGGCTACACCTTC	CASSYYGGYTF
TRBJ1-6	TRBD1	NA	TRBV19	TGTGCCAGTACCCCGGGACAGGGAACACCCCTCCACTTT	CASTPGQGTPLHF
TRBJ2-7	NA	NA	TRBV18	TGTGCCAGCTCACCGACAACCGGAGGGTACCACGAGCAGTACTTC	CASSPTTGGYHEQYF
TRBJ1-3	NA	NA	TRBV28	TGTGCCAGCAGTTTATCACGGCAGCGCTACCAAGGAAACACCATATATTTT	CASSLSRQRYQGNTIYF
TRBJ1-2	NA	few	TRBV5-1	TGCGCCAGCAGCTTGGCCGACCAGGGCTTCTATGGCTACACCTTC	CASSLADQGFYGYTF
TRBJ1-5	TRBD1	NA	TRBV11-2	TGTGCCAGCAGCCCGGGACAGAATCAGCCCCAGCATTTT	CASSPGQNQPQHF
TRBJ2-1	NA	NA	TRBV29-1	TGCAGCGTTGCGGACACCAAAGAGCAGTTCTTC	CSVADTKEQFF
TRBJ2-7	TRBD1	once	TRBV6-2/TRBV6-3	TGTGCCAGCAGTTATTCCCCCCGGTCGCAGGGGGCCAGCTACGAGCAGTACTTC	CASSYSPRSQGASYEQYF
TRBJ2-5	TRBD1	NA	TRBV24-1	TGTGCCACCAGTGATGCCGGGACAGGTCCCCAAGAGACCCAGTACTTC	CATSDAGTGPQETQYF
TRBJ1-1	NA	NA	TRBV6-1	TGTGCCAGCAGTGAAGCACTCAGCGAAGGCCCGAACACTGAAGCTTTCTTT	CASSEALSEGPNTEAFF
TRBJ2-7	TRBD1	NA	TRBV28	TGTGCCAGCAGCTCAGGGGACAGGGGGACCTACGAGCAGTACTTC	CASSSGDRGTYEQYF
TRBJ1-1	NA	NA	TRBV6-1	TGTGCCAGCAGTGAATGGGGGCCAGGCCAAGGAAAAGCTTTCTTT	CASSEWGPGQGKAFF
TRBJ2-7	NA	NA	TRBV5-8	TGTGCCAGCAGCTTGTTCGGCCCGGGAGAGCAGTACTTC	CASSLFGPGEQYF
TRBJ2-7	TRBD1	NA	TRBV7-8	TGTGCCAGCAACAAAATGACAGGGTCCTACGAGCAGTACTTC	CASNKMTGSYEQYF
TRBJ1-4	TRBD1	NA	TRBV6-5	TGTGCCAGCAGGAACAGGGGGCACTTTTATGAAAAACTGTTTTTT	CASRNRGHFYEKLFF
TRBJ1-4	NA	once	TRBV18	TGTGCCAGCTCTCGGACTTCCAGGGGATCGACTAATGAAAAACTGTTTTTT	CASSRTSRGSTNEKLFF
TRBJ2-1	TRBD2	once	TRBV27	TGTGCCAGCACCCGCATGTTAGCGGGGGCCCCTAGCTCCTACAATGAGCAGTTCTTC	CASTRMLAGAPSSYNEQFF
TRBJ2-2	TRBD1	NA	TRBV7-9	TGTGCCAGCAGGGGACAGGGGGCGGGCGAGCTGTTTTTT	CASRGQGAGELFF
TRBJ1-2	NA	NA	TRBV5-1	TGCGCCAGCAGCTTGGCTGTCTTTCAGGGAAGCTATGGCTACACCTTC	CASSLAVFQGSYGYTF
TRBJ1-1	TRBD1	NA	TRBV4-3	TGCGCCAGCAGCCAAGCCGGGACAGCCGTTGAAGCTTTCTTT	CASSQAGTAVEAFF
TRBJ1-1	NA	once	TRBV11-2	TGTGCCAGCAGCTCCGGGGGGATGTTAGGTGGGACTGAAGCTTTCTTT	CASSSGGMLGGTEAFF
TRBJ2-1	NA	few	TRBV29-1	TGCAGCGTTGAGTGGACAGACAATGAGCAGTTCTTC	CSVEWTDNEQFF
TRBJ2-3	NA	NA	TRBV7-8	TGTGCCAGCAGCTTACGGCAGACTGCCACAGATACGCAGTATTTT	CASSLRQTATDTQYF
TRBJ1-6	NA	NA	TRBV5-6	TGTGCCAGCAGCTTGCACAAGAATTCACCCCTCCACTTT	CASSLHKNSPLHF
TRBJ1-1	NA	NA	TRBV28	TGTGCCAGCAGTTTAAATGGGGCCATCAGGAGGGCGGACACTGAAGCTTTCTTT	CASSLNGAIRRADTEAFF
TRBJ1-2	NA	NA	TRBV4-1	TGCGCCAGCAGCCAAGGACAGACCAACTATGGCTACACCTTC	CASSQGQTNYGYTF
TRBJ1-3	NA	NA	TRBV5-6	TGTGCCAGCAGCTTGGTAGCCTCTGGAAACACCATATATTTT	CASSLVASGNTIYF
TRBJ1-6	TRBD1	once	TRBV4-3	TGCGCCAGCAGCCAAGAAAGTGGCAGGGGGTATTCACCCCTCCACTTT	CASSQESGRGYSPLHF
TRBJ2-3	TRBD2	NA	TRBV2	TGTGCCAGCAGTGCCCGAGCGGGGGGCACAGATACGCAGTATTTT	CASSARAGGTDTQYF
TRBJ1-5	NA	NA	TRBV7-6	TGTGCCAGCAGCCAGGACATCTACAATCAGCCCCAGCATTTT	CASSQDIYNQPQHF
TRBJ2-2	TRBD1	NA	TRBV13	TGTGCCAGCAGCCCGCGTGGGGACAGGGGCGCCGGGGAGCTGTTTTTT	CASSPRGDRGAGELFF
TRBJ2-2	NA	NA	TRBV7-3	TGTGCCAGCAGCTTCGCGACCGGGGAGCTGTTTTTT	CASSFATGELFF
TRBJ1-5	TRBD1	NA	TRBV28	TGTGCCAGCACCACCGGGACAGGATATCAGCCCCAGCATTTT	CASTTGTGYQPQHF
TRBJ1-5	NA	NA	TRBV25-1	TGTGCCAGCAGTCCCGCTAGATTATCTAGCAATCAGCCCCAGCATTTT	CASSPARLSSNQPQHF
TRBJ1-5	TRBD1	once	TRBV2	TGTGCCAGCAGTGGGGACAGGTTAAGCAATCAGCCCCAGCATTTT	CASSGDRLSNQPQHF
TRBJ2-7	NA	NA	TRBV18	TGTGCCAGCTCACCACGTCGAGAGGGGGGGTACGAGCAGTACTTC	CASSPRREGGYEQYF
TRBJ1-6	TRBD1	NA	TRBV7-9	TGTGCCAGCAGCTGGGACAGGGGGAATTCACCCCTCCACTTT	CASSWDRGNSPLHF
TRBJ1-1	NA	NA	TRBV7-3	TGTGCCAGCAGCTTAATTGGACAGAACACTGAAGCTTTCTTT	CASSLIGQNTEAFF
TRBJ2-2	TRBD2	NA	TRBV7-2	TGTGCCAGCAGCCTGCAACCGACTAGCTTCACCGGGGAGCTGTTTTTT	CASSLQPTSFTGELFF
TRBJ2-5	TRBD2	NA	TRBV18	TGTGCCAGCTCACCACCCTTTCCCCGGGAGGACCAAGAGACCCAGTACTTC	CASSPPFPREDQETQYF
TRBJ1-1	NA	NA	TRBV5-4	TGTGCCAGCAGCTTGCTAGCCACTGAAGCTTTCTTT	CASSLLATEAFF